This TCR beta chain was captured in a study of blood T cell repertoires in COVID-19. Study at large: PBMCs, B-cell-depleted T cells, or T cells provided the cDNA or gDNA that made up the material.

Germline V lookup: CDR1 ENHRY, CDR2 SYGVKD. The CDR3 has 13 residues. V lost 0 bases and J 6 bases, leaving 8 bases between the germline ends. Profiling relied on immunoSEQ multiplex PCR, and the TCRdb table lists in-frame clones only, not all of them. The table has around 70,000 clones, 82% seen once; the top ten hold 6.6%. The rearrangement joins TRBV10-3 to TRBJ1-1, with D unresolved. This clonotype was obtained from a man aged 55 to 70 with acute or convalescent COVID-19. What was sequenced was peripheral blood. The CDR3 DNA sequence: TGTGCCATCAGTGAGTCGGGGAGCCCTGAAGCTTTCTTT. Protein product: CAISESGSPEAFF.